The present T cell receptor beta chain was sequenced within a study of cytomegalovirus exposure and HLA in healthy donors. Study in general: Unique TCR beta sequences numbering approximately 120 million came from 150 million to 200 million T cells in an earlier analysis. Study conclusions and caveats: Most subjects had HLA-A and HLA-B alleles reportedly predicted accurately by TCR beta sequences. It was reportedly the case that the classifier diagnosed cytomegalovirus status with high specificity and sensitivity. Across HLA loci, a later analysis found differing TCR association rates, with DRB1 most and HLA-C fewest.

PCR amplification relied on 60 Vbeta primers (plus 13 Jbeta primers). Sequencing was performed with immunoSEQ multiplex PCR; in TCRdb, only in-frame clones are kept and a portion is missing. The repertoire holds 150,000 to 200,000 clones, with more than 75% as singletons. As concerns this clone: What it binds is not known.

The receptor comes from a woman in her 30s in good health and CMV-seropositive. Specimen: PBMCs.

The CDR3 region is CASSPPFPYEQYF. The CDR3 coding sequence is TGTGCCAGCAGCCCCCCCTTTCCCTACGAGCAGTACTTC. This chain uses TRBV7-2 with TRBJ2-7; D gene uncertain. Germline CDR1 is SGHTA and CDR2 is FQGNSA. This CDR3 contains 13 residues. V dropped 5 bases and J dropped 2 bases, with 10 bases sitting between them.